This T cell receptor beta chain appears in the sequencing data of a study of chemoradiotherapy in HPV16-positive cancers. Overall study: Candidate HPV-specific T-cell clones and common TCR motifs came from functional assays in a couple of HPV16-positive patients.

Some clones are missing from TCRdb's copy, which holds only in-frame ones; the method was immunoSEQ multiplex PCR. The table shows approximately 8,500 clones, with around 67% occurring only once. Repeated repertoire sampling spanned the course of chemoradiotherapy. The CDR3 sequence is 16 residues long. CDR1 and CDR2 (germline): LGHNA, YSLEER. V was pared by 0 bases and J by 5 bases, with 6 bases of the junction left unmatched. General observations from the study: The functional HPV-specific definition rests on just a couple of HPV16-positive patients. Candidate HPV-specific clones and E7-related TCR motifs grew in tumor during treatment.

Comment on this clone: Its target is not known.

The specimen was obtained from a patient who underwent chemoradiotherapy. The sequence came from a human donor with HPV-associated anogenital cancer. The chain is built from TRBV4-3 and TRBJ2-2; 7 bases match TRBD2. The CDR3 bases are TGCGCCAGCAGCCAAGATTTTGCGGGAGTGACCGGGGAGCTGTTTTTT. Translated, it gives CASSQDFAGVTGELFF.